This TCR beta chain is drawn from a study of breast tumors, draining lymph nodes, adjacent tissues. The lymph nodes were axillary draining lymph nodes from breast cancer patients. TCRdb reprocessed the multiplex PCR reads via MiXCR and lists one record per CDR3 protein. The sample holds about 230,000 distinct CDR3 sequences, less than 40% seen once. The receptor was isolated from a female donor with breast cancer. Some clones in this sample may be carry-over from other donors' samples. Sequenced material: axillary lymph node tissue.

In DNA form, the CDR3 reads TGTGCCAGCAGTTACACCAACGGGTTGACTGAAGCTTTCTTT. It translates to CASSYTNGLTEAFF. This rearrangement joins TRBV6-5 to TRBJ1-1; D is undetermined. With 2 bases removed from V and 5 bases from J, the gap between germline ends came to 12 bases. The CDR3 is 14 residues long. Germline V CDR1 and CDR2: MNHEY, SVGAGI.